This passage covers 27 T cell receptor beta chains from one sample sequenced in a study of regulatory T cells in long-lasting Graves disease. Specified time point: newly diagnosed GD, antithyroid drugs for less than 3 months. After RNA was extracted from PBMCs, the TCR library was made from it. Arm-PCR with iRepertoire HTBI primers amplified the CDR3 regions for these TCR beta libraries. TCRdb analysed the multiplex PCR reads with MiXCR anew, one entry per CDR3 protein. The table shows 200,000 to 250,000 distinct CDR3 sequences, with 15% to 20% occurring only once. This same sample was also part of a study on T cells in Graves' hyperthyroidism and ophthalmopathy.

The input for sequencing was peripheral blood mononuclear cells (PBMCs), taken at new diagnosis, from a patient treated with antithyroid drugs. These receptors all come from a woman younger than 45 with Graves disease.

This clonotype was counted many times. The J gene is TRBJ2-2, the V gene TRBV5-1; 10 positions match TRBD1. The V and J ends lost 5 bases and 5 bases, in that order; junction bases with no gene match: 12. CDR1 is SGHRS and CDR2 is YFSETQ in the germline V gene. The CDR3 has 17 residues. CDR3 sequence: CASSLKGDRGRTGELFF. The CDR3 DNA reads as TGCGCCAGCAGTTTGAAGGGCGACAGGGGGCGAACCGGGGAGCTGTTTTTT.

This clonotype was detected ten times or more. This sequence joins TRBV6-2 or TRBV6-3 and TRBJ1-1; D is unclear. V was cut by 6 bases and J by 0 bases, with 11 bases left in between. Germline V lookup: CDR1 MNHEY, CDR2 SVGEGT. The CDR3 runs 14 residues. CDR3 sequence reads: CASRDGELNTEAFF. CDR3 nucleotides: TGTGCCAGCAGGGATGGAGAATTGAACACTGAAGCTTTCTTT.

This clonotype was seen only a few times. Here the CDR3 reads CASSLGFSSYEQYF. Written as DNA, the CDR3 is TGTGCCAGCAGCTTAGGATTCAGCTCCTACGAGCAGTACTTC. The J gene is TRBJ2-7, the V gene TRBV7-8, with D uncertain. Germline V gene lookup returns CDR1 SGHVS and CDR2 FQNEAQ. The CDR3 is made up of 14 amino acids. With 1 base removed from V and 0 bases from J, the gap between germline ends came to 7 bases. The full variable domain, in which reference TRBV7-8 and TRBJ2-7 provide the parts outside the CDR3, is GAGVSQSPRYKVAKRGQDVALRCDPISGHVSLFWYQQALGQGPEFLTYFQNEAQLDKSGLPSDRFFAERPEGSVSTLKIQRTQQEDSAVYLCASSLGFSSYEQYFGPGTRLTVT.

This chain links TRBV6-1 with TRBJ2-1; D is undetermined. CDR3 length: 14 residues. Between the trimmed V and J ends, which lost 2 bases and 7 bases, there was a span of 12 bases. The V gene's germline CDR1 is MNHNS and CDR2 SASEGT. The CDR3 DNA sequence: TGTGCCAGCAGTGAATTGGGCCTCCCAAATGAGCAGTTCTTC. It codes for CASSELGLPNEQFF.

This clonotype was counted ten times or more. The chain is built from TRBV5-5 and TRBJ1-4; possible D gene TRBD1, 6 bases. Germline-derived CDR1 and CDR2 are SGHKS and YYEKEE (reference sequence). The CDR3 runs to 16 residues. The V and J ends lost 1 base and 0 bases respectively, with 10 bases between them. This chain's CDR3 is CASSLWTEATNEKLFF. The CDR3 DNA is TGTGCCAGCAGCTTGTGGACAGAGGCAACTAATGAAAAACTGTTTTTT.

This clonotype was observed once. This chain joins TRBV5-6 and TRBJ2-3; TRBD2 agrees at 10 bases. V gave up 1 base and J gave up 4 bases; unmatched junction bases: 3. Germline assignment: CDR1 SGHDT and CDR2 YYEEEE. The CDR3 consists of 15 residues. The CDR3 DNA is TGTGCCAGCAGCTTGATAAGCGGGAGGGCAGATACGCAGTATTTT. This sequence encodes CASSLISGRADTQYF.

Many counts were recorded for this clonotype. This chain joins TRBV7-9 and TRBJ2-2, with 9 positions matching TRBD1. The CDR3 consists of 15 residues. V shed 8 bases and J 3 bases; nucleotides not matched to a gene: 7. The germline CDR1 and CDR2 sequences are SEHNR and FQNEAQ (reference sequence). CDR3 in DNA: TGTGCCAGCTCCCGAGACAGGGGGTACACCGGGGAGCTGTTTTTT. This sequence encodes CASSRDRGYTGELFF.

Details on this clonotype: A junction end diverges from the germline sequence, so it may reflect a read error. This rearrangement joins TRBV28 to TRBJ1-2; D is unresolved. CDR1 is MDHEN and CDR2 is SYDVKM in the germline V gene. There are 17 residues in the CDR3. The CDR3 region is CASTLGPFQTRNYGYTF. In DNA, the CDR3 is TGTGCCAGCACTTTAGGCCCCTTCCAAACCCGGAACTATGGCTACACCTTC.

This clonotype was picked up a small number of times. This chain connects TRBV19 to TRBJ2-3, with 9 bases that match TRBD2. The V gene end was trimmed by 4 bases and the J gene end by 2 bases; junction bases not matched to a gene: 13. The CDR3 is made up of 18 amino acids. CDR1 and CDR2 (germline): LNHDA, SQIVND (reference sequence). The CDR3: CASSNPGFSGGYTDTQYF. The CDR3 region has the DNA TGTGCCAGTAGTAATCCTGGGTTTAGCGGGGGATACACAGATACGCAGTATTTT.

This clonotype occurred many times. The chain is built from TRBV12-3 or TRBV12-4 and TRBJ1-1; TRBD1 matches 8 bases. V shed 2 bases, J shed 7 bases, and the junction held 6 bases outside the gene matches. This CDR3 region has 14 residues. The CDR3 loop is CASSLSGGAIEAFF. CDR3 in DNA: TGTGCCAGCAGTTTATCAGGGGGCGCGATTGAAGCTTTCTTT.

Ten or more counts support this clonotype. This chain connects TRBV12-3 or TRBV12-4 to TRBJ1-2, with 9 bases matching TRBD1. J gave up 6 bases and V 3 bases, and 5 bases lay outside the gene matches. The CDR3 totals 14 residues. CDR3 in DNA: TGTGCCAGCAGTTTCCGGACAGGGGTGGATGGCTACACCTTC. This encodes CASSFRTGVDGYTF.

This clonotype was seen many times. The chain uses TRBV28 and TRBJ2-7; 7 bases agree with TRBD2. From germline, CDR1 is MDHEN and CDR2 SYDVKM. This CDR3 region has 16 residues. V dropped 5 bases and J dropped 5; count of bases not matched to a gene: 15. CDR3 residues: CASSAPGGGNLHEQYF. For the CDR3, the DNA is TGTGCCAGCAGTGCCCCTGGGGGGGGAAATCTCCACGAGCAGTACTTC.

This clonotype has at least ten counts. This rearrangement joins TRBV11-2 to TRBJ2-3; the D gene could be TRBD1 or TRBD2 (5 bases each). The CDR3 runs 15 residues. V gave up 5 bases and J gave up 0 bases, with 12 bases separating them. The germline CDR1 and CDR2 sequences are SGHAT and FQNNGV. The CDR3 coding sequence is TGTGCCAGCAGCCCTCGGGGCGGTAGCACAGATACGCAGTATTTT. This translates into CASSPRGGSTDTQYF.

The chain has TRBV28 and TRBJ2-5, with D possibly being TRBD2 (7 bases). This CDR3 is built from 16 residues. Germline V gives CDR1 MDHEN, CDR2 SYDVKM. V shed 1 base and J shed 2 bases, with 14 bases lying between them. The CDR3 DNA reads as TGTGCCAGCAGTTTATTGGGGGGGCCGATTCAAGAGACCCAGTACTTC. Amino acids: CASSLLGGPIQETQYF. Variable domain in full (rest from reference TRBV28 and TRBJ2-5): DVKVTQSSRYLVKRTGEKVFLECVQDMDHENMFWYRQDPGLGLRLIYFSYDVKMKEKGDIPEGYSVSREKKERFSLILESASTNQTSMYLCASSLLGGPIQETQYFGPGTRLLVL.

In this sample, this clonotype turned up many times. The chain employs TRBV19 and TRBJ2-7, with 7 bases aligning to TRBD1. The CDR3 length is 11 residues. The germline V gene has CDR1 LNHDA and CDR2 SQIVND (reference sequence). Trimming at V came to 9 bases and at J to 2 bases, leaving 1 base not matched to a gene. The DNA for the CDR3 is TGTGCCAGCGGGACAGCCTACGAGCAGTACTTC. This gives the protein CASGTAYEQYF.

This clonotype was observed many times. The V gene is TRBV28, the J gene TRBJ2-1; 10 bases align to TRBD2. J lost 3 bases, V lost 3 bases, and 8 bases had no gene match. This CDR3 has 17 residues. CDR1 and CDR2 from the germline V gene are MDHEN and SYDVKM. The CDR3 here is CASSFRTSGINYNEQFF. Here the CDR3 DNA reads TGTGCCAGCAGTTTCAGGACTAGCGGAATCAACTACAATGAGCAGTTCTTC.

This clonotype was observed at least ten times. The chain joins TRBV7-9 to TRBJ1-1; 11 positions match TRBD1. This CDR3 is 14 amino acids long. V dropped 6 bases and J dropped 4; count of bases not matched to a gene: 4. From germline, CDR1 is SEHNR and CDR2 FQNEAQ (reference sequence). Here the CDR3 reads CASRDGTGGTEAFF. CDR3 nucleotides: TGTGCCAGCAGAGACGGGACAGGGGGCACTGAAGCTTTCTTT.

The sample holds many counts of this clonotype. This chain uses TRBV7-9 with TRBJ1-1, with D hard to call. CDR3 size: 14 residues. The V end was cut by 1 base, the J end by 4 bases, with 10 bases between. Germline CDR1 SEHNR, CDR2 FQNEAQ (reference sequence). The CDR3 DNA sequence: TGTGCCAGCAGCTTAGGGTGGGATGGCACTGAAGCTTTCTTT. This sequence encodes CASSLGWDGTEAFF. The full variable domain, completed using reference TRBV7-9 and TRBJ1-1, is DTGVSQNPRHKITKRGQNVTFRCDPISEHNRLYWYRQTLGQGPEFLTYFQNEAQLEKSRLLSDRFSAERPKGSFSTLEIQRTEQGDSAMYLCASSLGWDGTEAFFGQGTRLTVV.

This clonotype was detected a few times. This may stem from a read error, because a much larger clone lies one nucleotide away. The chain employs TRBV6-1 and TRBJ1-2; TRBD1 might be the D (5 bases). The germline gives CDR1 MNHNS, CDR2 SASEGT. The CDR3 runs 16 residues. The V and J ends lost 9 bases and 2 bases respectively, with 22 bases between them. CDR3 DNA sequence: TGTGCCAGTAGAAAAGAGGGGAGAATGGTAAACTATGGCTACACCTTC. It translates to CASRKEGRMVNYGYTF.

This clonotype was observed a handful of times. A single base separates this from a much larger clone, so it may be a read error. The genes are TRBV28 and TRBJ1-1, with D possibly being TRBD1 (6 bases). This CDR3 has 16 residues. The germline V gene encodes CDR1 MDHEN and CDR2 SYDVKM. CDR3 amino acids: CASSFPPGQRNAEAFF. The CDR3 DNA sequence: TGTGCCAGCAGTTTTCCCCCCGGACAGCGGAACGCTGAAGCTTTCTTT.

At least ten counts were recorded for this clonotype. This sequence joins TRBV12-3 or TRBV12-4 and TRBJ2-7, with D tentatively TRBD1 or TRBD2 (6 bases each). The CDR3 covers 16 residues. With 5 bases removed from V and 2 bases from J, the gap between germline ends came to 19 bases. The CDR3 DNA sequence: TGTGCCAGCAGTCCTGATGAGTGGGGGGCCCCCTACGAGCAGTACTTC. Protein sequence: CASSPDEWGAPYEQYF.

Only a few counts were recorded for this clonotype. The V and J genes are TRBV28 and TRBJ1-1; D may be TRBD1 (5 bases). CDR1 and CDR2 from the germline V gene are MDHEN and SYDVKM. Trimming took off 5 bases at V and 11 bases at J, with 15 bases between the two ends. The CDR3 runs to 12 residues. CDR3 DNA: TGTGCCAGCAGTGCGGCCCCGGGGCGGGCTTTCTTT. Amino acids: CASSAAPGRAFF.

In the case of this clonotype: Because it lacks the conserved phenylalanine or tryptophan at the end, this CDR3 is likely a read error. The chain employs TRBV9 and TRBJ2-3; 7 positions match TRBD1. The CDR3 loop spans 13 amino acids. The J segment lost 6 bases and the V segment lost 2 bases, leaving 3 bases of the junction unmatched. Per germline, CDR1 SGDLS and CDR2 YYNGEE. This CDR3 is CASSVQGVDTQYV. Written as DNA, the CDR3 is TGTGCCAGCAGCGTTCAGGGGGTGGATACGCAGTATGTT.

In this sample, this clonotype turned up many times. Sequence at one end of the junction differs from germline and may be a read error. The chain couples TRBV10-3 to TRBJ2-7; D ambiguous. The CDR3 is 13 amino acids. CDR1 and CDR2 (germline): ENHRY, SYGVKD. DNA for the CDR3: TGTACCATCAGTGAGACGGACTCCTACGAGCAGTACTTC. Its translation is CTISETDSYEQYF.

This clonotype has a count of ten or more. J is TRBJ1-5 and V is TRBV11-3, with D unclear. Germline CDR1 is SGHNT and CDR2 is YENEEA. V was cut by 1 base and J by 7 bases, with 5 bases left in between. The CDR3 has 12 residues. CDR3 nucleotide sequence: TGTGCCAGCAGCTTAGCACGCCAGCCCCAGCATTTT. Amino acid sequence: CASSLARQPQHF. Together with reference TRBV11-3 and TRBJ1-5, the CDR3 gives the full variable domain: EAGVVQSPRYKIIEKKQPVAFWCNPISGHNTLYWYLQNLGQGPELLIRYENEEAVDDSQLPKDRFSAERLKGVDSTLKIQPAELGDSAVYLCASSLARQPQHFGDGTRLSIL.

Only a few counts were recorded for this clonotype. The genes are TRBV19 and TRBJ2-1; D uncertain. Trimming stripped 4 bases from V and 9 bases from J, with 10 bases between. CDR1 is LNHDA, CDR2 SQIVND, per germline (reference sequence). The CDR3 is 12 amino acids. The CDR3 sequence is CASSRAEGEQFF. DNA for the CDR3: TGTGCCAGTAGTAGGGCCGAAGGTGAGCAGTTCTTC.

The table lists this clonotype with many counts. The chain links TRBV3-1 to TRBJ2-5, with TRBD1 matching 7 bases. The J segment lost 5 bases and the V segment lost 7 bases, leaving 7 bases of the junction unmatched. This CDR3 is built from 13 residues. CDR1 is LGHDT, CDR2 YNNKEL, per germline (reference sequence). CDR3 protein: CASIQTGIETQYF. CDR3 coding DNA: TGTGCCAGCATCCAGACAGGGATCGAGACCCAGTACTTC.